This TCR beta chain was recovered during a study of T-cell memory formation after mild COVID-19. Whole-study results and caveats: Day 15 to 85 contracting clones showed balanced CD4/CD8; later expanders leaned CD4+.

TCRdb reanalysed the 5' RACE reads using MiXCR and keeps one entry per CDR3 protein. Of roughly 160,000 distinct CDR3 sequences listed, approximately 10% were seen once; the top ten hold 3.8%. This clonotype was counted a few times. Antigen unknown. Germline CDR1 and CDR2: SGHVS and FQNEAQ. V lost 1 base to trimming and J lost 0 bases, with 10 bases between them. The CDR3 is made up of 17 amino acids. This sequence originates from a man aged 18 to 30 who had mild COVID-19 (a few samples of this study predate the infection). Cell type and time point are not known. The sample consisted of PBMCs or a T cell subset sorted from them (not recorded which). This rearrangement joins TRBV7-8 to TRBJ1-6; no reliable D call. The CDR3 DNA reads TGTGCCAGCAGCTTAGGGGCTTTGAGCTCCTATAATTCACCCCTCCACTTT. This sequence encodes CASSLGALSSYNSPLHF.